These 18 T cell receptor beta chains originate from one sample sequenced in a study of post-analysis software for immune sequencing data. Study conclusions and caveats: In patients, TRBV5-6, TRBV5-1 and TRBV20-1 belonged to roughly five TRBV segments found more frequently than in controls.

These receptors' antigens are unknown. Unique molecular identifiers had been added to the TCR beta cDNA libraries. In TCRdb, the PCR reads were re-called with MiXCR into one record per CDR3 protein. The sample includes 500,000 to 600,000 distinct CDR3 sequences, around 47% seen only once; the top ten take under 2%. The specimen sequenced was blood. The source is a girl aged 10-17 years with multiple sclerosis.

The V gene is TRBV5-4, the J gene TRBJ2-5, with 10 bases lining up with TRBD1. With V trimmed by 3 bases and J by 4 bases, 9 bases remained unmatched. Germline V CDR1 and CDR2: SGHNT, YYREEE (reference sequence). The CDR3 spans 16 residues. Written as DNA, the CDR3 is TGTGCCAGCAGCTCGACAGGGGGCGCGGGTGCAGAGACCCAGTACTTC. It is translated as CASSSTGGAGAETQYF.

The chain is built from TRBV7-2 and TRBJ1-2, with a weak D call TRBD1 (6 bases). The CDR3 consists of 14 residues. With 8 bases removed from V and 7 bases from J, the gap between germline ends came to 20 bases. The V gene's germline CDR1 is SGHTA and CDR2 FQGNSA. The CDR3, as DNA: TGTGCCAGCTCCGAAGAGCAGGGGCACGGTGGCTACACCTTC. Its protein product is CASSEEQGHGGYTF.

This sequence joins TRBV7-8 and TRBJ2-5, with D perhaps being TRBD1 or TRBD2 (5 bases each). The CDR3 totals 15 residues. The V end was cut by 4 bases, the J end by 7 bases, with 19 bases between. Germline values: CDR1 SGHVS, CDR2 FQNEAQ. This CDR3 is CASSSAGASGSTQYF. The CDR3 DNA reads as TGTGCCAGCAGCTCCGCCGGGGCCTCTGGGTCGACCCAGTACTTC.

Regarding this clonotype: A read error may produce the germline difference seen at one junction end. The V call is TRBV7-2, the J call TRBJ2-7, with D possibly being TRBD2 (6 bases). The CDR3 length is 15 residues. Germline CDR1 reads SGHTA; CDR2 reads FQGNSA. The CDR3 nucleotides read TGTGCCAGCAGCCCCTCCCCGGGACTCTCCTTCGAGCAGTACTTC. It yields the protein CASSPSPGLSFEQYF.

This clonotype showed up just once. CDR3 sequence reads: CASSIYRSSSQAGSTDTQYF. The CDR3 DNA follows: TGTGCCAGCAGTATCTACAGGAGTAGCAGTCAAGCGGGATCCACAGATACGCAGTATTTT. J is TRBJ2-3 and V is TRBV6-1; 7 bases agree with TRBD2. Trimming cost V 5 bases and J 2 bases; bases outside gene matches: 22. CDR3 length: 20 residues. The germline V gene has CDR1 MNHNS and CDR2 SASEGT.

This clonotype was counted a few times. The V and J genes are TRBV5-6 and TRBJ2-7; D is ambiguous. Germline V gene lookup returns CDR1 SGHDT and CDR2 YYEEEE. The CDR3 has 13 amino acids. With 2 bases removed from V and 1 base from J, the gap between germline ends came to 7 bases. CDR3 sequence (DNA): TGTGCCAGCAGCTTTGACGGATCCTACGAGCAGTACTTC. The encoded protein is CASSFDGSYEQYF.

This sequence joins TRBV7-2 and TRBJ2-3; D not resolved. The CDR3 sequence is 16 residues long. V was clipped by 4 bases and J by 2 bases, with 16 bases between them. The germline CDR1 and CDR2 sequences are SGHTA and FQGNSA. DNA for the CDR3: TGTGCCAGCAGCTCCCGGCCGGGTGGCTTCACAGATACGCAGTATTTT. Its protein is CASSSRPGGFTDTQYF. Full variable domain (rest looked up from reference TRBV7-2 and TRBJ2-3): GAGVSQSPSNKVTEKGKDVELRCDPISGHTALYWYRQSLGQGLEFLIYFQGNSAPDKSGLPSDRFSAERTGGSVSTLTIQRTQQEDSAVYLCASSSRPGGFTDTQYFGPGTRLTVL.

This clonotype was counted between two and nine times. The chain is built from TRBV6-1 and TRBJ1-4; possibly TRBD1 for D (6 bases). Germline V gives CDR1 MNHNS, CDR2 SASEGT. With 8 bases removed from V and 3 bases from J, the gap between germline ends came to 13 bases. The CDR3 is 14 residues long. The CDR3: CASRTQGSNEKLFF. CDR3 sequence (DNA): TGTGCCAGCCGTACACAGGGTTCTAATGAAAAACTGTTTTTT.

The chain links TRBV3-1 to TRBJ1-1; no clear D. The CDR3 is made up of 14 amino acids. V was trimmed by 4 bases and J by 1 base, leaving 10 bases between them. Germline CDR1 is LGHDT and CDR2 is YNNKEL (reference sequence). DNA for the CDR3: TGTGCCAGCAGCCTCCGACAAGCGAACACTGAAGCTTTCTTT. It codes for CASSLRQANTEAFF.

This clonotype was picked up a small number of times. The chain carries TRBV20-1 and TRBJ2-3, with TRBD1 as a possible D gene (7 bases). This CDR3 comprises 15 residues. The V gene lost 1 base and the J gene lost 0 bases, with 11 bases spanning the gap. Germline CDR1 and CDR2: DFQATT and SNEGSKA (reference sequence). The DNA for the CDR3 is TGCAGTGCTAGAGTCCAGGGGGGTAGCACAGATACGCAGTATTTT. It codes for CSARVQGGSTDTQYF.

The CDR3: CASSLERGGGDTQYF. The CDR3 DNA reads as TGTGCCAGCAGCTTGGAGCGGGGGGGCGGGGATACGCAGTATTTT. This chain connects TRBV7-2 to TRBJ2-3; TRBD2 matches at 10 bases. V gave up 3 bases and J gave up 6 bases; unmatched junction bases: 6. The V gene's germline CDR1 is SGHTA and CDR2 FQGNSA. The CDR3 is 15 residues long.

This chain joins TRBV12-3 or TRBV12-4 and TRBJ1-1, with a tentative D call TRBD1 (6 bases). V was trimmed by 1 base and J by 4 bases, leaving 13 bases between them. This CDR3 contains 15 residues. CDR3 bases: TGTGCCAGCAGTTTAGACCGGGGGGCGAGCACTGAAGCTTTCTTT. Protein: CASSLDRGASTEAFF.

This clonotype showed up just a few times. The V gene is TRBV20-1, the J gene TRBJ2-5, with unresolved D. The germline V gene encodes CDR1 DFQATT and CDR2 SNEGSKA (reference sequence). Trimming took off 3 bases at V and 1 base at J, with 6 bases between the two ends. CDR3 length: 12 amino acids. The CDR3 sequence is CSARSGQETQYF. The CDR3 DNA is TGCAGTGCTAGGTCTGGCCAAGAGACCCAGTACTTC.

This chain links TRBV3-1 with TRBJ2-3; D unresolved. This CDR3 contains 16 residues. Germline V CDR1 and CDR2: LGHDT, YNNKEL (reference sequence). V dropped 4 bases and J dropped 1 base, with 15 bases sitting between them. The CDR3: CASSPQTGFGTDTQYF. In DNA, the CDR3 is TGTGCCAGCAGCCCACAGACTGGGTTTGGCACAGATACGCAGTATTTT.

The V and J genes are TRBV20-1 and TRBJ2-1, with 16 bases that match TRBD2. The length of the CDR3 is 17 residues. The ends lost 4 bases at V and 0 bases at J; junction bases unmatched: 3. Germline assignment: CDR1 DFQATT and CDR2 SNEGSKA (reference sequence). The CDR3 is CSATGLAGGGSYNEQFF. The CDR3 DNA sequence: TGCAGTGCTACGGGACTAGCGGGAGGGGGCTCCTACAATGAGCAGTTCTTC.

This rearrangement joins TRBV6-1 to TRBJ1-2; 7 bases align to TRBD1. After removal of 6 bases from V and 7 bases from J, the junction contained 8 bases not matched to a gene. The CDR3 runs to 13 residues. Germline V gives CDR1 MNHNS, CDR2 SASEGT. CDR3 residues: CASREDRTAGYTF. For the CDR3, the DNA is TGTGCCAGCAGAGAGGACAGGACGGCTGGCTACACCTTC.

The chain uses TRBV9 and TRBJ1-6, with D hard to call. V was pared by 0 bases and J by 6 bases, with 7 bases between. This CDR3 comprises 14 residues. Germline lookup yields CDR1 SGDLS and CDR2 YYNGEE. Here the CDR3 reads CASSVVDINSPLHF. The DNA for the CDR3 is TGTGCCAGCAGCGTAGTTGACATTAATTCACCCCTCCACTTT.

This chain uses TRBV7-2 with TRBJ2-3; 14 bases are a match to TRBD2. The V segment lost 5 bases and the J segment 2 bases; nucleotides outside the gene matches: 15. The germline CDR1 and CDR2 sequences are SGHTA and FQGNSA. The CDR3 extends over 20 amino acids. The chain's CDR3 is CASSQGLAGGFSLFTDTQYF. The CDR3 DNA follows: TGTGCCAGCAGCCAAGGACTAGCGGGGGGTTTTTCCCTTTTCACAGATACGCAGTATTTT.